This note documents a single T cell receptor (delta chain) sequence. Its antigen remains unknown. Vdelta1+ thymocyte sorts reached between 98% and 99.6% purity. This sample is part of a study of Vδ1+ human thymocytes. Extracted RNA was reverse transcribed into cDNA. CDR3 amplicons came from multiplex PCR with pooled V-gene forward and constant-region reverse primers. TCRdb re-processed the multiplex PCR reads via CATT. The sample has 20,000 to 25,000 delta-chain clones, over 7% seen once. The V gene end was trimmed by 2 bases and the J gene end by 0 bases; junction bases not matched to a gene: 10. The germline CDR1 and CDR2 sequences are TSWWSYY and QGS. The CDR3 spans 18 residues. Study-wide findings and caveats: TRG sequences recurred across donors, whereas TRD sequences stayed essentially private. Thymic TRG and TRD repertoires appeared highly polyclonal, with Gaussian CDR3 length distributions.

The chain combines TRDV1 with TRDJ1, with 9 bases identical to TRDD3. Source material: Vdelta1+ gamma-delta thymocytes from the thymus. Subset meaning: FACS-sorted CD3+ TCRalphabeta- TCRVdelta1+ TCRVdelta2- thymocytes. The receptor's source is a child under two years old who had congenital heart surgery. Here the CDR3 reads CALGESVKWGINTDKLIF. The CDR3 DNA follows: TGTGCTCTTGGGGAATCTGTTAAATGGGGGATAAACACCGATAAACTCATCTTT.